The 18 T cell receptor beta chains in this list originate from one sample, sequenced in a study of blood T cell repertoires in COVID-19. Assay used: immunoSEQ multiplex PCR; TCRdb lists only in-frame clones, some missing. The sample contains tens of thousands of clones, 60% to 85% of which appear only once. The sample comprised peripheral blood. Receptor source: a human donor in a cohort sampled during active COVID-19.

This clone was picked up a small number of times. The V and J genes are TRBV11-2 and TRBJ1-6; D may be TRBD1 (6 bases). Germline assignment: CDR1 SGHAT and CDR2 FQNNGV. V lost 2 bases and J lost 10, with 15 bases in between. This CDR3 spans 15 amino acids. The CDR3 loop reads CASSLMDSSGSPLHF. DNA for the CDR3: TGTGCCAGCAGCTTAATGGACAGCTCGGGGTCACCCCTCCACTTT.

This chain connects TRBV6-2 or TRBV6-3 to TRBJ1-6; D is ambiguous. The CDR3 runs 12 residues. CDR1 and CDR2 from the germline V gene are MNHEY and SVGEGT. The V gene lost 5 bases and the J gene lost 12 bases, with 11 bases spanning the gap. The CDR3 nucleotides read TGTGCCAGCAGTCTGCGGACTGGACCCCTCCACTTT. It translates to CASSLRTGPLHF.

The genes are TRBV30 and TRBJ1-4; no clear D gene. V gave up 3 bases and J gave up 6 bases, with 11 bases separating them. This CDR3 is built from 13 residues. Germline V gene data show CDR1 as GTSNPN and CDR2 as SVGIG (reference sequence). CDR3 residues: CAWRSGPYEKLFF. The CDR3 coding sequence is TGTGCCTGGAGGTCCGGTCCGTATGAAAAACTGTTTTTT.

J is TRBJ1-5 and V is TRBV5-6, with D perhaps TRBD1 (6 bases). V lost 10 bases and J lost 5, with 13 bases in between. The CDR3 contains 12 residues. Germline V lookup: CDR1 SGHDT, CDR2 YYEEEE. The CDR3 spells CASQGNHQPQHF. CDR3 DNA sequence: TGTGCCTCCCAGGGGAACCATCAGCCCCAGCATTTT.

The sample holds a few counts of this clone. This rearrangement joins TRBV6-5 to TRBJ1-1; 8 bases are a match to TRBD1. The germline gives CDR1 MNHEY, CDR2 SVGAGI. The CDR3 length is 15 residues. V lost 2 bases, J lost 6 bases, and 8 bases stayed unmatched. CDR3 nucleotide sequence: TGTGCCAGCAGTTACGATAGACAGGGGAGCCCTGAAGCTTTCTTT. Translation gives CASSYDRQGSPEAFF.

This clone was seen a few times. This rearrangement joins TRBV13 to TRBJ1-2, with 8 bases lining up with TRBD1. The V gene's germline CDR1 is PRHDT and CDR2 FYEKMQ (reference sequence). CDR3 length equals 15 residues. Trimming took 5 bases from V and 4 from J; bases not matched to a gene: 9. The DNA for the CDR3 is TGTGCCAGCAGCAATTCGGACAGGGTGGGCTATGGCTACACCTTC. This encodes CASSNSDRVGYGYTF.

The genes are TRBV3-1 (or the pseudogene TRBV3-2) and TRBJ2-4; D is possibly TRBD1 (5 bases). V lost 1 base and J lost 2, with 12 bases in between. Germline CDR1 is LGHDT and CDR2 is YNNKEL (reference sequence). There are 16 residues in the CDR3. Here the CDR3 DNA reads TGTGCCAGCAGCCAAGTCAGGGATTTTACCAAAAACATTCAGTACTTC. It encodes CASSQVRDFTKNIQYF.

Only a few counts were recorded for this clone. In DNA, the CDR3 is TGTGCCAGCAGCCAACTGGGCTCCGGTGGCTACACCTTC. It specifies CASSQLGSGGYTF. J is TRBJ1-2 and V is TRBV3-1 (or the pseudogene TRBV3-2); no reliable D call. Trimming took 2 bases from V and 7 from J, leaving 11 bases between them. This CDR3 contains 13 residues. Germline values: CDR1 LGHDT, CDR2 YNNKEL (reference sequence).

This clone was seen just once. The chain uses TRBV13 and TRBJ2-3, with 16 bases lining up with TRBD2. This CDR3 comprises 18 residues. Per germline, CDR1 PRHDT and CDR2 FYEKMQ (reference sequence). Losses at the gene ends were 4 bases for V and 4 bases for J; bases not matched to a gene: 8. The DNA for the CDR3 is TGTGCCAGCAGCTCCACCCCGGGACTAGCGGGAGGGTCAGATACGCAGTATTTT. Translation: CASSSTPGLAGGSDTQYF.

The V and J genes are TRBV5-1 and TRBJ1-1; D uncertain. CDR3 size: 14 residues. Germline assignment: CDR1 SGHRS and CDR2 YFSETQ. V lost 4 bases and J lost 0, with 10 bases in between. The DNA for the CDR3 is TGCGCCAGCAGCCTGGGCCGGGTGAACACTGAAGCTTTCTTT. Translation gives CASSLGRVNTEAFF.

V gene TRBV18 combines with J gene TRBJ1-5; TRBD1 agrees at 7 bases. Trimming took 3 bases from V and 7 from J; bases not matched to a gene: 9. Germline lookup yields CDR1 KGHSH and CDR2 LQKENI. The CDR3 is 15 amino acids. This CDR3 is CASSPLQGRMQPQHF. For the CDR3, the DNA is TGTGCCAGCTCACCGTTACAGGGGAGGATGCAGCCCCAGCATTTT.

The rearrangement links TRBV6-6 to TRBJ1-3; D unclear. The V gene's germline CDR1 is MNHNY and CDR2 SVGAGI (reference sequence). This CDR3 is built from 15 residues. V lost 4 bases to trimming and J lost 0 bases, with 10 bases between them. Written as DNA, the CDR3 is TGTGCCAGCAGTTCTGCGAGCTACTCTGGAAACACCATATATTTT. It yields the protein CASSSASYSGNTIYF.

This clone has a count of ten or more. The V gene is TRBV11-2, the J gene TRBJ1-2, with D possibly TRBD1 on 5 matching bases. Trimming pared 3 bases from V and 3 bases from J, leaving 14 bases between. The CDR3 is 15 residues long. Looked up from germline, CDR1 is SGHAT and CDR2 is FQNNGV. The CDR3 DNA reads TGTGCCAGCAGCTTCAAAGGGACTTTAGACTATGGCTACACCTTC. Translated, it gives CASSFKGTLDYGYTF.

This rearrangement joins TRBV3-1 (or the pseudogene TRBV3-2) to TRBJ1-1; 8 bases are shared with TRBD1. Germline trimming cut 7 bases from V and 7 bases from J; bases unmatched to any gene: 8. Germline CDR1 and CDR2: LGHDT and YNNKEL (reference sequence). CDR3 size: 13 residues. CDR3 protein: CASTWTGFGEAFF. The CDR3 DNA reads as TGTGCCAGCACCTGGACAGGGTTCGGTGAAGCTTTCTTT.

At least ten counts were recorded for this clone. The chain couples TRBV10-3 to TRBJ2-7, with TRBD2 matching over 8 bases. Germline lookup yields CDR1 ENHRY and CDR2 SYGVKD. The CDR3 runs 13 residues. The ends lost 10 bases at V and 2 bases at J; junction bases unmatched: 7. CDR3 residues: CATGAGATYEQYF. CDR3 nucleotides: TGTGCCACCGGAGCGGGAGCGACCTACGAGCAGTACTTC.

The chain is built from TRBV30 and TRBJ1-6; possibly TRBD1 for D (6 bases). The CDR3 runs 13 residues. Trimming pared 5 bases from V and 7 bases from J, leaving 12 bases between. In germline, CDR1 is GTSNPN, CDR2 SVGIG (reference sequence). The CDR3 coding sequence is TGTGCCTGGGCAGGGGTGCAGAATTCACCCCTCCACTTT. It encodes CAWAGVQNSPLHF. The entire variable domain, with the rest obtained from reference TRBV30 and TRBJ1-6, is as follows: SQTIHQWPATLVQPVGSPLSLECTVEGTSNPNLYWYRQAAGRGLQLLFYSVGIGQISSEVPQNLSASRPQDRQFILSSKKLLLSDSGFYLCAWAGVQNSPLHFGNGTRLTVT.

This chain links TRBV27 with TRBJ1-1; D is uncertain. V was shortened by 6 bases and J by 0 bases, with 14 bases between the two germline ends. The germline CDR1 and CDR2 sequences are MNHEY and SMNVEV (reference sequence). The CDR3 is 15 residues long. CDR3 DNA sequence: TGTGCCAGCAGGCCCCGAGAATTCCTGAACACTGAAGCTTTCTTT. The encoded protein is CASRPREFLNTEAFF.

The chain combines TRBV27 with TRBJ2-7, with a weak D call TRBD1 (6 bases). CDR1 and CDR2 (germline): MNHEY, SMNVEV (reference sequence). This CDR3 is built from 14 residues. Trimming pared 5 bases from V and 2 bases from J, leaving 13 bases between. DNA of the CDR3: TGTGCCAGCAGTCCACAGACAGGCCCCTACGAGCAGTACTTC. This gives the protein CASSPQTGPYEQYF.